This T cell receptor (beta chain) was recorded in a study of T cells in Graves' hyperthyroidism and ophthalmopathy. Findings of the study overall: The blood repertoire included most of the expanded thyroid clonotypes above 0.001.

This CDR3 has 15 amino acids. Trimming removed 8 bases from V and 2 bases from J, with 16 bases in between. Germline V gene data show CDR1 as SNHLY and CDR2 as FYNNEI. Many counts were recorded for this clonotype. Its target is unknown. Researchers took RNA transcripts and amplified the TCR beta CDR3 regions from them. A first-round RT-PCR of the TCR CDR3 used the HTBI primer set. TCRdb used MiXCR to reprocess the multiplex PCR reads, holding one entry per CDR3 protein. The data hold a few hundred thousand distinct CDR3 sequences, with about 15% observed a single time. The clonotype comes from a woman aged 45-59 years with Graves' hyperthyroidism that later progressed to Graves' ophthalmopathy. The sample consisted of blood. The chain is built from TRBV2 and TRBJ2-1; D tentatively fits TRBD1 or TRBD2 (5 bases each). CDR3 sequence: CASQTGRGAYNEQFF. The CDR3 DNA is TGTGCCAGCCAGACCGGCCGAGGGGCCTACAATGAGCAGTTCTTC.